Sequencing of this T cell receptor (beta chain) was carried out in a study of control samples from healthy donors and cancer patients. This clone appeared a few times. Losses at the gene ends were 4 bases for V and 5 bases for J; bases not matched to a gene: 4. Germline assignment: CDR1 SGHRS and CDR2 YFSETQ. There are 13 residues in the CDR3. The assay was immunoSEQ multiplex PCR, and TCRdb's table has in-frame clones only and misses some. The sample yields roughly 150,000 clones, over 85% seen once. This receptor was obtained from a man younger than 30 in good health. V is TRBV5-1 and J is TRBJ1-2; TRBD1 agrees at 8 bases. The specimen was blood. The CDR3 protein is CASSPTGDYGYTF. In DNA, the CDR3 is TGCGCCAGCAGCCCGACAGGGGATTATGGCTACACCTTC.